This T cell receptor (beta chain) came from a study of shared clonotypes between healthy human individuals. This table comes from immunoSEQ multiplex PCR, and its TCRdb copy is limited to in-frame clones, with some not included. Among roughly 1,500,000 clones, approximately 98.5% were seen once, and the ten largest hold over 0.3%. The healthy adult donors were HIV-negative and reported no recent acute infections or vaccinations. V was trimmed by 0 bases and J by 0 bases, leaving 9 bases between them. CDR1 and CDR2 from the germline V gene are SGDLS and YYNGEE. The CDR3 length is 15 residues. The TCR was taken from a man aged 30 to 39 in good health. V usage is TRBV9 and J usage is TRBJ1-1; TRBD1 is a possible D gene (5 bases). The sequencing sample was made of naive CD4+ T cells sorted from blood. Described subset: CD45RA+ positively selected. CDR3 amino acids: CASSVVWGMNTEAFF. CDR3 nucleotide sequence: TGTGCCAGCAGCGTAGTATGGGGGATGAACACTGAAGCTTTCTTT.